This TCR beta chain was captured by sequencing in a study of blood T cell repertoires in COVID-19 (dated by TCRdb to between 2020 and 2021). About the full investigation: Collaborator samples came from the United States, Italy and Spain and covered acute and convalescent phases of COVID-19. The prospective study material was composed of cDNA or gDNA derived from T cells, B-cell-depleted T cells, or PBMCs. The dataset comprised deeply sampled blood TCRbeta repertoires from subjects exposed to, actively infected with, or recovered from COVID-19. The repertoires were released in a freely available public database meant as a resource for research on the immune response to SARS-CoV-2. Samples were obtained from the ongoing ImmuneRACE study (first 160 participants) and from 1,000 to 1,500 subjects provided by 6 global collaborators. Nearly every sample came with metadata listing a de-identified subject ID, COVID-19 status, age in years and sex. Where available, HLA class I and class II types were taken from metadata supplied by the sample provider and were not determined by assay-based typing. Study-wide findings and limitations: The quantity of clinical and demographic metadata differed by source and by participant and was supplied without curation.

The immunoSEQ Assay, a bias-controlled multiplex PCR, was used to amplify TCRbeta CDR3 regions from genomic DNA. The study's processing was this. Nucleated cell counts per sample were estimated from amplification of reference gene primers within the assay. Sequence reads were collapsed and filtered to measure the absolute abundance of every unique TCRbeta CDR3 rearrangement. Productive Simpson clonality was computed per sample as the square root of Simpson's diversity index over productive rearrangements. TCRdb mirrors the immuneACCESS table, restricted to in-frame sequences. Some clones are absent from its copies; in checked studies, under half trace to an unresolved V gene, and the reason for the others is unknown. The V and J calls and clone size come from that table; D and trimming were worked out from the DNA. Counted in this sample were about 240,000 clones; approximately 86% of them appeared once. In total, the top ten clones hold approximately 7.2% of the sample.

Details on this clone: There is no known antigen for this receptor. Per-nucleotide qualities are absent, and no much larger clonotype sits a single base away.

Via the germline V gene, CDR1 is WSHSY and CDR2 SAAADI. V and J lose 5 bases and 7 bases, and a span of 14 bases separates them. The CDR3 has 13 amino acids, counting the end cysteine and phenylalanine. Here the CDR3 DNA is all that survives: 39 bases in frame from base 1. Each collaborating institution followed its own protocols to collect whole blood in K2EDTA tubes. For TCRbeta analysis, collaborators shipped samples as frozen whole blood, isolated PBMCs, or DNA extracted from either of those sample types. What was sequenced was peripheral blood. The clonotype comes from a woman in her 70s with active or convalescent COVID-19. The chain joins TRBV10-2 to TRBJ1-1; the D gene is not confidently resolved. This receptor carries the CDR3 CASSLEAGNEAFF. DNA sequence: TGCGCCAGCAGTTTGGAGGCGGGGAATGAAGCTTTCTTT.